One and the same sample provided the 20 T cell receptor beta chains below, sequenced in a study of blood T cell repertoires in COVID-19. Assay used: immunoSEQ multiplex PCR; TCRdb lists only in-frame clones, some missing. The sample comprises about 330,000 clones, roughly nine tenths of which are singletons, and about 6.8% rests with the top ten. Sequenced: peripheral blood. The origin of the receptors is a man younger than 35 who had recovered from COVID-19.

This chain links TRBV6-6 with TRBJ1-1; D is unclear. Per germline, CDR1 MNHNY and CDR2 SVGAGI (reference sequence). The V gene lost 0 bases and the J gene lost 2 bases, with 13 bases spanning the gap. CDR3 length: 16 amino acids. CDR3 residues: CASSYSFVPVNTEAFF. Here the CDR3 DNA reads TGTGCCAGCAGTTACTCGTTCGTGCCGGTCAACACTGAAGCTTTCTTT.

Concerning this clone: Other DNA sequences in this sample translate to the same CDR3. The chain combines TRBV27 with TRBJ2-1, with a tentative D call TRBD1 (6 bases). The ends were cut back, 0 bases at V and 2 bases at J, with 11 bases in the middle. The V gene's germline CDR1 is MNHEY and CDR2 SMNVEV (reference sequence). The CDR3 sequence is 16 residues long. The CDR3 protein is CASSLSAGETYNEQFF. The CDR3 coding sequence is TGTGCCAGCAGTTTATCGGCAGGGGAGACCTACAATGAGCAGTTCTTC.

The rearrangement uses TRBV5-1 and TRBJ1-1; tentatively, D is TRBD1 (6 bases). The germline CDR1 and CDR2 sequences are SGHRS and YFSETQ. V was cut by 0 bases and J by 1 base, with 34 bases left in between. CDR3 size: 23 residues. CDR3 sequence (DNA): TGCGCCAGCAGCTTGGCCGAGGCCCCCAAACAGGGATCTTGGGTGATGTCGAACACTGAAGCTTTCTTT. Translating it yields CASSLAEAPKQGSWVMSNTEAFF.

The chain links TRBV5-1 to TRBJ2-3, with 8 positions matching TRBD2. CDR3 length: 18 residues. Germline V CDR1 and CDR2: SGHRS, YFSETQ. Trimming removed 4 bases from V and 2 bases from J; junction bases left unmatched: 15. The CDR3 region is CASSLPYGGAINTDTQYF. CDR3 in DNA: TGCGCCAGCAGCCTCCCTTACGGGGGGGCTATAAACACAGATACGCAGTATTTT. The full variable domain, its missing parts supplied by reference TRBV5-1 and TRBJ2-3, is KAGVTQTPRYLIKTRGQQVTLSCSPISGHRSVSWYQQTPGQGLQFLFEYFSETQRNKGNFPGRFSGRQFSNSRSEMNVSTLELGDSALYLCASSLPYGGAINTDTQYFGPGTRLTVL.

The genes are TRBV19 and TRBJ2-1, with D possibly being TRBD2 (5 bases). CDR3 size: 13 residues. Germline V CDR1 and CDR2: LNHDA, SQIVND (reference sequence). V gave up 7 bases and J gave up 4 bases, with 11 bases separating them. This CDR3 reads CASTYGVYNEQFF. CDR3 bases: TGTGCCAGTACTTACGGGGTTTACAATGAGCAGTTCTTC.

The V call is TRBV19, the J call TRBJ2-2; D perhaps matches TRBD2 (5 bases). The length of the CDR3 is 14 residues. Germline values: CDR1 LNHDA, CDR2 SQIVND (reference sequence). V was shortened by 6 bases and J by 5 bases, with 13 bases between the two germline ends. CDR3 bases: TGTGCCAGTAGATCGGCTGGGGAGACCGGGGAGCTGTTTTTT. Protein product: CASRSAGETGELFF.

V is TRBV6-5 and J is TRBJ2-1; 7 positions match TRBD1. The V gene's germline CDR1 is MNHEY and CDR2 SVGAGI. The CDR3 covers 15 residues. V lost 5 bases to trimming and J lost 0 bases; unmatched junction nucleotides: 4. DNA for the CDR3: TGTGCCAGCAGTCAGACAGGGAGCTCCTACAATGAGCAGTTCTTC. This encodes CASSQTGSSYNEQFF.

This clone appeared once. This sequence joins TRBV10-3 and TRBJ1-5; D not certain. Germline V gene sequence: CDR1 ENHRY, CDR2 SYGVKD. The V end lost 3 bases, the J end lost 3 bases, and 6 bases lay between the germline ends. The length of the CDR3 is 13 residues. The CDR3: CAISDGANQPQHF. For the CDR3, the DNA is TGTGCCATCAGTGACGGAGCCAATCAGCCCCAGCATTTT.

V and J are TRBV28 and TRBJ2-7; 8 positions agree with TRBD1. From germline, CDR1 is MDHEN and CDR2 SYDVKM. The V gene end was trimmed by 3 bases and the J gene end by 9 bases; junction bases not matched to a gene: 4. This CDR3 is built from 12 residues. CDR3 bases: TGTGCCAGCAGTTTCGACAGGGGAGGGCAGTACTTC. It encodes CASSFDRGGQYF.

The chain couples TRBV10-1 to TRBJ2-5; 13 bases agree with TRBD2. Germline V lookup: CDR1 WNHNN, CDR2 SYGVQD (reference sequence). The CDR3 totals 15 residues. V trimming: 4 bases; J trimming: 5 bases; junction bases outside the gene matches: 4. The CDR3 reads CASSVGLAGEETQYF. CDR3 DNA sequence: TGCGCCAGCAGTGTAGGACTAGCGGGAGAGGAGACCCAGTACTTC.

The chain has TRBV30 and TRBJ1-5; D is unclear. Per the germline V gene, CDR1 is GTSNPN and CDR2 is SVGIG (reference sequence). This CDR3 has 14 residues. Trimming took off 2 bases at V and 3 bases at J, with 11 bases between the two ends. CDR3 DNA sequence: TGTGCCTGGAGTTCGGGAGGGTACAATCAGCCCCAGCATTTT. Translation: CAWSSGGYNQPQHF.

CDR3 protein: CASSVGAEPNNYGYTF. CDR3 in DNA: TGTGCCAGCAGCGTAGGTGCCGAGCCCAACAACTATGGCTACACCTTC. The V gene is TRBV9, the J gene TRBJ1-2; no reliable D call. Per the germline V gene, CDR1 is SGDLS and CDR2 is YYNGEE. Trimming shortened V by 0 bases and J by 2 bases, and 14 bases separated the two germline ends. CDR3 size: 16 residues.

CDR3 region: CASSKQGASYNEQFF. The CDR3 DNA reads TGTGCCAGCAGCAAACAGGGGGCTAGTTACAATGAGCAGTTCTTC. The gene calls are TRBV7-9 and TRBJ2-1, with 9 bases identical to TRBD1. Looked up from germline, CDR1 is SEHNR and CDR2 is FQNEAQ (reference sequence). J gave up 4 bases and V 5 bases, and 6 bases lay outside the gene matches. This CDR3 comprises 15 residues.

This rearrangement joins TRBV5-1 to TRBJ2-3, with TRBD1 matching 8 bases. CDR1 and CDR2 from the germline V gene are SGHRS and YFSETQ. The CDR3 totals 16 residues. V shed 0 bases and J 2 bases; nucleotides not matched to a gene: 5. CDR3 nucleotides: TGCGCCAGCAGCTTGGGGGCAGGGGGCTTCACAGATACGCAGTATTTT. This codes for CASSLGAGGFTDTQYF.

This chain connects TRBV29-1 to TRBJ1-2; D is uncertain. CDR3 length: 13 amino acids. The germline gives CDR1 SQVTM, CDR2 ANQGSEA. Trimming left V 3 bases short and J 4 bases short, with 12 bases between. CDR3 sequence: CSVDEATAYGYTF. DNA for the CDR3: TGCAGCGTTGATGAGGCCACGGCCTATGGCTACACCTTC.

Here the CDR3 reads CASSDPSAGSYEQYF. The CDR3 region has the DNA TGTGCCAGCAGTGACCCCTCGGCAGGGTCCTACGAGCAGTACTTC. The J gene is TRBJ2-7, the V gene TRBV6-1; tentative D call: TRBD1 (5 bases). This CDR3 comprises 15 residues. Germline V gene data show CDR1 as MNHNS and CDR2 as SASEGT. The V end was cut by 3 bases, the J end by 1 base, with 13 bases between.

This chain joins TRBV7-8 and TRBJ2-3; D is unclear. Germline CDR1 SGHVS, CDR2 FQNEAQ. This CDR3 has 14 amino acids. Trimming stripped 4 bases from V and 0 bases from J, with 8 bases between. CDR3 coding DNA: TGTGCCAGCAGCTGGGCCGCTAGCACAGATACGCAGTATTTT. Translated: CASSWAASTDTQYF.

As DNA, the CDR3 is TGTGCCAGCAGCTTAGGGGGGCGTGGGGAGCAGTTCTTC. Translated, it gives CASSLGGRGEQFF. The chain employs TRBV13 and TRBJ2-1; a possible D gene is TRBD1 (5 bases). The germline CDR1 and CDR2 sequences are PRHDT and FYEKMQ (reference sequence). Between the trimmed V and J ends, which lost 0 bases and 10 bases, there was a span of 10 bases. The CDR3 length is 13 residues.

V gene TRBV11-2 combines with J gene TRBJ2-1; 12 bases are shared with TRBD2. The ends lost 2 bases at V and 8 bases at J; junction bases unmatched: 4. Germline CDR1 and CDR2: SGHAT and FQNNGV. This CDR3 region has 15 residues. Here the CDR3 DNA reads TGTGCCAGCAGCTTACTAGCGGGGGGGCCCGATGAGCAGTTCTTC. It specifies CASSLLAGGPDEQFF.

The CDR3 spells CASSLDPGFNEKLFF. The CDR3 DNA is TGTGCCAGCAGCTTAGATCCAGGGTTTAATGAAAAACTGTTTTTT. This chain uses TRBV7-6 with TRBJ1-4; TRBD1 might be the D (5 bases). The CDR3 contains 15 residues. From germline, CDR1 is SGHVS and CDR2 FNYEAQ. V was trimmed by 1 base and J by 4 bases, leaving 10 bases between them.